Presented here are 31 T cell receptor beta chains from one specimen sequenced in a study of human T cells and chemical hapten exposure. TCRdb recomputed calls from the RACE reads with MiXCR, one row per CDR3 protein. The sample lists over 300,000 distinct CDR3 sequences, 5.1% occurring once. The sample's time point: pre-sensitization, week 0. Treatment here: therapeutic diphenylcyclopropenone sensitization with weekly scalp DPC. The sample was whole blood, taken in connection with sensitization to the hapten diphenylcyclopropenone (DPC). The origin of the receptors is a woman aged 50 to 60 with alopecia areata. Some clones in this sample may be carry-over from other donors' samples.

This chain joins TRBV18 and TRBJ2-1, with 10 bases aligning to TRBD1. This CDR3 is built from 15 residues. With 2 bases clipped from V and 4 bases from J, the junction kept 2 bases outside the gene matches. Germline V gives CDR1 KGHSH, CDR2 LQKENI. The CDR3 here is CASSPGTGEYNEQFF. The CDR3, as DNA: TGTGCCAGCTCACCAGGGACAGGGGAATACAATGAGCAGTTCTTC.

This clonotype has only a few counts. The chain joins TRBV30 to TRBJ2-7; 12 bases match TRBD2. V lost 1 base to trimming and J lost 7 bases; unmatched junction nucleotides: 11. The CDR3 contains 16 residues. Germline V gene sequence: CDR1 GTSNPN, CDR2 SVGIG (reference sequence). CDR3 nucleotides: TGTGCCTGGAGTGGTTCCCTAGCGGGAGGGCCGGGGGAGCAGTACTTC. Translating gives CAWSGSLAGGPGEQYF.

Note on this clonotype: Just one base apart from a much larger clone, this may be a read error. V usage is TRBV7-9 and J usage is TRBJ2-1; no reliable D call. The germline CDR1 and CDR2 sequences are SEHNR and FQNEAQ (reference sequence). Trimming removed 5 bases at V and 3 bases at J, with 11 bases between. This CDR3 is 14 amino acids long. CDR3 loop: CASSPGTYYNEQFF. CDR3 coding DNA: TGTGCCAGCAGCCCAGGAACCTACTACAATGAGCAGTTCTTC.

This clonotype was detected ten times or more. The chain recombines TRBV20-1 with TRBJ1-5, with D possibly being TRBD1 (6 bases). CDR1 and CDR2 (germline): DFQATT, SNEGSKA (reference sequence). This CDR3 has 15 residues. V lost 1 base and J lost 3, with 13 bases in between. CDR3 DNA: TGCAGTGCTAGAGCCAGGGGTTGGGTCAATCAGCCCCAGCATTTT. This sequence encodes CSARARGWVNQPQHF.

This clonotype was counted at least ten times. The J gene is TRBJ1-6, the V gene TRBV4-1; maybe TRBD1 (6 bases). CDR1 is MGHRA and CDR2 is YSYEKL in the germline V gene. This CDR3 region has 16 residues. Between the trimmed V and J ends, which lost 8 bases and 6 bases, there was a span of 20 bases. The CDR3: CASAREGGGANSPLHF. The CDR3 bases are TGCGCCAGCGCGCGAGAAGGAGGGGGGGCTAATTCACCCCTCCACTTT.

V is TRBV20-1 and J is TRBJ2-3; the D gene is possibly TRBD1 (6 bases). CDR3 length: 15 residues. V was pared by 3 bases and J by 1 base, with 14 bases between. Germline V CDR1 and CDR2: DFQATT, SNEGSKA (reference sequence). In nucleotides, the CDR3 is TGCAGTGCTAGGGGACAAGGGGCGGGCACAGATACGCAGTATTTT. This encodes CSARGQGAGTDTQYF.

This clonotype occurred many times. The chain combines TRBV12-3 or TRBV12-4 with TRBJ2-2, with a possible D match to TRBD1 (6 bases). CDR3 length: 16 residues. The ends were cut back, 4 bases at V and 1 base at J, with 13 bases in the middle. CDR3 region: CASSSDSILNTGELFF. CDR3 nucleotide sequence: TGTGCCAGCAGTTCGGACAGTATTTTGAACACCGGGGAGCTGTTTTTT.

V and J are TRBV5-1 and TRBJ2-5; 8 nucleotides agree with TRBD1. CDR1 SGHRS and CDR2 YFSETQ come from the germline V gene. V lost 4 bases, J lost 5 bases, and 10 bases stayed unmatched. The CDR3 sequence is 15 residues long. The CDR3 here is CASSRNTGGRETQYF. CDR3 bases: TGCGCCAGCAGCAGGAATACAGGGGGAAGGGAGACCCAGTACTTC.

The J gene is TRBJ2-3, the V gene TRBV6-1; 7 bases agree with TRBD1. Trimming cost V 1 base and J 4 bases; bases outside gene matches: 11. The CDR3 loop spans 17 amino acids. CDR1 MNHNS and CDR2 SASEGT come from the germline V gene. The CDR3 DNA sequence: TGTGCCAGCAGTGAAGGGGACAGTTGGCTTAGAGCAGATACGCAGTATTTT. It codes for CASSEGDSWLRADTQYF.

This clonotype was recorded many times. The gene calls are TRBV10-3 and TRBJ2-7; D not resolved. Trimming removed 2 bases from V and 2 bases from J, with 7 bases in between. Germline V CDR1 and CDR2: ENHRY, SYGVKD. This CDR3 is 13 amino acids long. The CDR3 DNA is TGTGCCATCAGTGAGGGCAGCGCCTACGAGCAGTACTTC. This translates into CAISEGSAYEQYF.

CDR3 coding DNA: TGTGCCAGCAGGCTACAGGGAGGCAACACTGAAGCTTTCTTT. It yields the protein CASRLQGGNTEAFF. J is TRBJ1-1 and V is TRBV2, with TRBD1 as a possible D gene (6 bases). The CDR3 spans 14 residues. Trimming took 6 bases from V and 2 from J, leaving 13 bases between them. The germline gives CDR1 SNHLY, CDR2 FYNNEI.

The chain has TRBV7-9 and TRBJ2-3; TRBD2 agrees at 11 bases. CDR1 SEHNR and CDR2 FQNEAQ come from the germline V gene (reference sequence). This CDR3 spans 16 amino acids. V dropped 8 bases and J dropped 3; count of bases not matched to a gene: 10. CDR3 nucleotide sequence: TGTGCCAGCTTAGGGAGGACTAGCGGGCCTACAGATACGCAGTATTTT. Translation gives CASLGRTSGPTDTQYF.

At least ten counts were recorded for this clonotype. CDR3 sequence: CASSLTLGAGYGYTF. The CDR3 DNA reads as TGTGCCAGCAGTTTAACCCTGGGGGCAGGGTATGGCTACACCTTC. The chain carries TRBV12-3 or TRBV12-4 and TRBJ1-2; D is perhaps TRBD1 (6 bases). The CDR3 loop spans 15 amino acids. With 2 bases removed from V and 5 bases from J, the gap between germline ends came to 15 bases.

This clonotype was counted many times. Here the CDR3 DNA reads TGTGCCAGCAGCGTTGGCGCGGGAGGGCCGGAGACCCAGTACTTC. Translated, it gives CASSVGAGGPETQYF. The chain employs TRBV2 and TRBJ2-5; 9 bases match TRBD2. J was trimmed by 5 bases and V by 6 bases; bases with no gene match: 10. Germline V gene data show CDR1 as SNHLY and CDR2 as FYNNEI. The CDR3 contains 15 residues.

This clonotype was recorded many times. This chain links TRBV12-3 or TRBV12-4 with TRBJ2-1; 7 bases line up with TRBD2. The CDR3 totals 14 residues. The ends lost 8 bases at V and 8 bases at J; junction bases unmatched: 12. CDR3 amino acids: CASLYGGGPDEQFF. DNA for the CDR3: TGTGCCAGCTTGTACGGGGGAGGGCCTGATGAGCAGTTCTTC.

This clonotype was counted only a few times. The chain is built from TRBV5-1 and TRBJ1-1, with 9 bases aligning to TRBD1. J lost 0 bases, V lost 4 bases, and 7 bases had no gene match. Germline V gives CDR1 SGHRS, CDR2 YFSETQ. This CDR3 spans 16 amino acids. The CDR3 DNA reads TGCGCCAGCAGCGTGGATGGGACAGGGTTGAACACTGAAGCTTTCTTT. Its translation: CASSVDGTGLNTEAFF.

Turning to this clonotype: Being one base from a much bigger clone, this may be a read error. The chain employs TRBV27 and TRBJ2-7; 9 bases are a match to TRBD1. Trimming cost V 5 bases and J 4 bases; bases outside gene matches: 9. The CDR3 contains 15 residues. Germline V gene data show CDR1 as MNHEY and CDR2 as SMNVEV (reference sequence). Here the CDR3 reads CASSTKMTGGYEQYF. DNA for the CDR3: TGTGCCAGCAGTACCAAAATGACAGGGGGGTACGAGCAGTACTTC.

This clonotype was found a few times. V is TRBV27 and J is TRBJ2-7; 9 nucleotides line up with TRBD1. Germline CDR1 is MNHEY and CDR2 is SMNVEV (reference sequence). This CDR3 is built from 15 residues. V trimming: 8 bases; J trimming: 2 bases; junction bases outside the gene matches: 10. CDR3 sequence (DNA): TGTGCCAGCGTCGGACGAACAGGGGGCACCTACGAGCAGTACTTC. Protein product: CASVGRTGGTYEQYF.

This clonotype has more than one count but fewer than ten. The J gene is TRBJ2-7, the V gene TRBV28, with 9 bases aligning to TRBD1. CDR1 is MDHEN, CDR2 SYDVKM, per germline. The CDR3 is made up of 16 amino acids. V gave up 4 bases and J gave up 0 bases; unmatched junction bases: 7. The CDR3 DNA sequence: TGTGCCAGCAGTTACCCCCGGGACAGGGCCTCCTACGAGCAGTACTTC. This translates into CASSYPRDRASYEQYF.

This clonotype was observed many times. The chain is built from TRBV5-1 and TRBJ1-1; D may be TRBD1 (6 bases). The CDR3 runs to 14 residues. CDR1 and CDR2 from the germline V gene are SGHRS and YFSETQ. V lost 4 bases, J lost 8 bases, and 18 bases lay in between. This CDR3 is CASSLPGQRLEAFF. The CDR3 bases are TGCGCCAGCAGCCTTCCTGGACAGAGGTTAGAAGCTTTCTTT.

This clonotype has ten or more counts. The chain couples TRBV6-2 or TRBV6-3 to TRBJ2-6; no clear D gene. Germline-derived CDR1 and CDR2 are MNHEY and SVGEGT. CDR3 size: 15 residues. The V gene lost 0 bases and the J gene lost 2 bases, with 5 bases spanning the gap. CDR3 region: CASSYSITGANVLTF. The DNA of the CDR3 is TGTGCCAGCAGTTACTCTATAACTGGGGCCAACGTCCTGACTTTC.

This clonotype was seen at least ten times. The genes are TRBV5-1 and TRBJ2-1; 7 bases align to TRBD2. V was clipped by 5 bases and J by 1 base; unmatched bases: 6. Germline V lookup: CDR1 SGHRS, CDR2 YFSETQ. CDR3 length: 15 amino acids. The CDR3 nucleotides read TGCGCCAGCAGTGGCGGGGGAATTTCCTACAATGAGCAGTTCTTC. Its protein product is CASSGGGISYNEQFF.

Ten or more counts support this clonotype. The chain uses TRBV12-3 or TRBV12-4 and TRBJ1-1; D possibly corresponds to TRBD1 (6 bases). This CDR3 spans 14 amino acids. Trimming removed 7 bases from V and 0 bases from J, with 12 bases in between. CDR3 nucleotides: TGTGCCAGCACCCCCACAGGGTTGAACACTGAAGCTTTCTTT. Amino acid sequence: CASTPTGLNTEAFF.

Ten or more counts support this clonotype. The rearrangement joins TRBV12-3 or TRBV12-4 to TRBJ2-3; possible D gene TRBD1, 6 bases. The V end was cut by 5 bases, the J end by 2 bases, with 17 bases between. CDR3 length equals 16 residues. The CDR3 loop is CASSKGLRGITDTQYF. The CDR3 DNA follows: TGTGCCAGCAGTAAGGGTCTAAGGGGGATCACAGATACGCAGTATTTT.

The chain joins TRBV10-2 to TRBJ2-7; D unclear. The CDR3 spans 14 residues. Trimming took 2 bases from V and 2 from J, leaving 10 bases between them. The germline CDR1 and CDR2 sequences are WSHSY and SAAADI. The CDR3 sequence is CASSERSRPYEQYF. CDR3 coding DNA: TGCGCCAGCAGTGAGAGGAGCAGACCCTACGAGCAGTACTTC.

This clonotype was detected ten times or more. The V gene is TRBV12-3 or TRBV12-4, the J gene TRBJ2-3; 8 bases agree with TRBD2. The CDR3 contains 14 residues. V was clipped by 9 bases and J by 5 bases; unmatched bases: 10. CDR3 loop: CASDGGGGIDTQYF. The CDR3 DNA reads TGTGCCAGTGACGGGGGGGGAGGGATAGATACGCAGTATTTT.

This clonotype was picked up many times. The chain employs TRBV13 and TRBJ2-1; TRBD2 matches at 8 bases. Per the germline V gene, CDR1 is PRHDT and CDR2 is FYEKMQ (reference sequence). With 0 bases clipped from V and 4 bases from J, the junction kept 2 bases outside the gene matches. The length of the CDR3 is 15 residues. CDR3 residues: CASSLGTSDYNEQFF. DNA of the CDR3: TGTGCCAGCAGCTTAGGGACTAGCGATTACAATGAGCAGTTCTTC.

This clonotype was seen a few times. This chain links TRBV6-6 with TRBJ1-1; D remains ambiguous. Germline values: CDR1 MNHNY, CDR2 SVGAGI (reference sequence). Trimming stripped 7 bases from V and 0 bases from J, with 9 bases between. This CDR3 comprises 13 residues. The CDR3 spells CASKKTMNTEAFF. The DNA for the CDR3 is TGTGCCAGCAAAAAAACCATGAACACTGAAGCTTTCTTT.

In this sample, this clonotype turned up many times. J is TRBJ2-3 and V is TRBV6-5, with D perhaps matching TRBD2 (5 bases). The CDR3 extends over 17 amino acids. From germline, CDR1 is MNHEY and CDR2 SVGAGI. Trimming took off 0 bases at V and 1 base at J, with 14 bases between the two ends. The CDR3 region is CASSYSTVGAGTDTQYF. In nucleotides, the CDR3 is TGTGCCAGCAGTTACTCGACCGTGGGAGCGGGCACAGATACGCAGTATTTT.

Only one count was recorded for this clonotype. The rearrangement links TRBV12-3 or TRBV12-4 to TRBJ1-1; TRBD1 aligns across 9 bases. This CDR3 is 15 amino acids long. J lost 4 bases, V lost 5 bases, and 8 bases had no gene match. The CDR3 reads CASSVPDRGGTEAFF. DNA of the CDR3: TGTGCCAGCAGTGTCCCGGACAGGGGTGGCACTGAAGCTTTCTTT.

This clonotype was counted a few times. CDR3: CASMDGPYEQYF. The CDR3 region has the DNA TGTGCCAGCATGGACGGCCCCTACGAGCAGTACTTC. The J gene is TRBJ2-7, the V gene TRBV27; the D is unclear. The CDR3 totals 12 residues. CDR1 is MNHEY and CDR2 is SMNVEV in the germline V gene (reference sequence). V was trimmed by 7 bases and J by 2 bases, leaving 9 bases between them.